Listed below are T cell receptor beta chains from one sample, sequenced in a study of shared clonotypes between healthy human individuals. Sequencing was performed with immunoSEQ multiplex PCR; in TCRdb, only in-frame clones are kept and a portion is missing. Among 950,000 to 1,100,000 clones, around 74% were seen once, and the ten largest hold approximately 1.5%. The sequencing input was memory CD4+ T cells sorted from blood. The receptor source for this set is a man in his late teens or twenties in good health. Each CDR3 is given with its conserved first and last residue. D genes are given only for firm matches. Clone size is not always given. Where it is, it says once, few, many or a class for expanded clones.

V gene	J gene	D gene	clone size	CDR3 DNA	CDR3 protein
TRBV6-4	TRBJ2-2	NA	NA	TGTGCCAGCAGTGACTCGGGGGCGGGAGCTGCCGGGGAGCTGTTTTTT	CASSDSGAGAAGELFF
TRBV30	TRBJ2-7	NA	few	TGTGCCTGGAGTGTACGTACCATGCAGAACTACGAGCAGTACTTC	CAWSVRTMQNYEQYF
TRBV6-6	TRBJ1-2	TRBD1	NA	TGTGCCAGCAGTTACCCGACAGGGGGTAACTATGGCTACACCTTC	CASSYPTGGNYGYTF
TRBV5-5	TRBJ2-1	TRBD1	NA	TGTGCCAGCAGCTTGGTAACAGGGGGGACTGAGCAGTTCTTC	CASSLVTGGTEQFF
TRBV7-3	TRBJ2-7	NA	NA	TGTGCCACCAACAGGGGGAGGGCTACTTACGAGCAGTACTTC	CATNRGRATYEQYF
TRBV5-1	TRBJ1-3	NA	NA	TGCGCCAGCAGCTTGGGGGGCACTGGAAACACCATATATTTT	CASSLGGTGNTIYF
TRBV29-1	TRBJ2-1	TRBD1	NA	TGCAGCGTCAAACAGGGGATTTCCTACAATGAGCAGTTCTTC	CSVKQGISYNEQFF
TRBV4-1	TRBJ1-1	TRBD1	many	TGCGCCAGCAGCCAAGGGTTGGACAGGGAGAACACTGAAGCTTTCTTT	CASSQGLDRENTEAFF
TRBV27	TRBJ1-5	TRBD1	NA	TGTGCCAGCAGATTACAGGGGGCTGGCAATCAGCCCCAGCATTTT	CASRLQGAGNQPQHF
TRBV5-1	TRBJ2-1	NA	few	TGCGCCAGCAGCCCCACCCAGGGCAATGAGCAGTTCTTC	CASSPTQGNEQFF
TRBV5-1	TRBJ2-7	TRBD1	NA	TGCGCCAGCAGCCAGACAGGGGGGTACGAGCAGTACTTC	CASSQTGGYEQYF
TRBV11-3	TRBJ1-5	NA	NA	TGTGCCACCCTAGCAGGGTGGTGGGGCAATCAGCCCCAGCATTTT	CATLAGWWGNQPQHF
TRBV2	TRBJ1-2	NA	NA	TGTGCCAGCAGTGTAATCCTCCAATATGGCTACACCTTC	CASSVILQYGYTF
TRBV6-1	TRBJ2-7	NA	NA	TGTGCCAGCAGGACTAACCGAGAATACGAGCAGTACTTC	CASRTNREYEQYF
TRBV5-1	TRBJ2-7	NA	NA	TGCGCCAGCAGCTCCGGGACACTCTCCTACGAGCAGTACTTC	CASSSGTLSYEQYF
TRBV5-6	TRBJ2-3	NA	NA	TGTGCCAGCAGCTTGTTAGGCCAGGGCGGAGATACGCAGTATTTT	CASSLLGQGGDTQYF
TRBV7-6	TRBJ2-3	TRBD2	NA	TGTGCCAGCAGCTTTAAGGCGGGGGGCACAGATACGCAGTATTTT	CASSFKAGGTDTQYF
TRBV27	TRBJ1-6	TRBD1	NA	TGTGCCAGCAGTACCCGACAGGGGGTAGGTAATTCACCCCTCCACTTT	CASSTRQGVGNSPLHF
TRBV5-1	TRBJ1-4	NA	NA	TGCGCCAGCAGCTCTTTGGGAGGGGTTAATGAAAAACTGTTTTTT	CASSSLGGVNEKLFF
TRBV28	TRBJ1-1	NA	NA	TGTGCCAGCAGTTCCTGGGGAAGGGGCTCGAACACTGAAGCTTTCTTT	CASSSWGRGSNTEAFF
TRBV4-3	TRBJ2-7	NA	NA	TGCGCCAGCAGCCAAGACGAAGGGTACTCCTACGAGCAGTACTTC	CASSQDEGYSYEQYF
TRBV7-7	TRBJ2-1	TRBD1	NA	TGTGCTAGCAGCTTAGATGGGACAGGGAAGGCCAATGAGCAGTTCTTC	CASSLDGTGKANEQFF
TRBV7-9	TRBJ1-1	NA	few	TGTGCCAGCAGCTTAGCGAGCCAGACTGAAGCTTTCTTT	CASSLASQTEAFF
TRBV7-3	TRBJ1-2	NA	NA	TGTGCCAGCAGCTTAACCCCAGAAGACGGCTACACCTTC	CASSLTPEDGYTF
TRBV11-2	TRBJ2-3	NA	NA	TGTGCCAGCAGGGGAAGGGCCCCAGATACGCAGTATTTT	CASRGRAPDTQYF
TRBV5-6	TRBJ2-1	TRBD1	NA	TGTGCCAGCAGCACCGGACAGGGGGGCTACAATGAGCAGTTCTTC	CASSTGQGGYNEQFF
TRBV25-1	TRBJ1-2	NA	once	TGTGCCAGCACCCAAATGGAGGGGCGTAATGGCTACACCTTC	CASTQMEGRNGYTF
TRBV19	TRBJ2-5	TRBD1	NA	TGTGCCAGTAGTAGCCAACCCGGGACAGCAATGGAGACCCAGTACTTC	CASSSQPGTAMETQYF
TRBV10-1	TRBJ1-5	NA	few	TGCGCCAGCAGTGAGTCGAATCAGCCCCAGCATTTT	CASSESNQPQHF
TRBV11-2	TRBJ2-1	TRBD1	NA	TGTGCCAGCAGCTCGACAGGGACCCACAATGAGCAGTTCTTC	CASSSTGTHNEQFF
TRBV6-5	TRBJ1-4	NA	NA	TGTGCCAGCAGTACAAAGGGACGGAAACTGTTTTTT	CASSTKGRKLFF
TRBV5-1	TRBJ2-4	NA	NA	TGCGCCAGCAGCTTGGAGGCCAGCAAAAACATTCAGTACTTC	CASSLEASKNIQYF
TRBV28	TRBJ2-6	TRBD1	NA	TGTGCCAGCAGTTCAGGACAGGGGCGCTCTGGGGCCAACGTCCTGACTTTC	CASSSGQGRSGANVLTF
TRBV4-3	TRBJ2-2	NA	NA	TGCGCCAGCAGCCAAGATTACCGTTACACCGGGGAGCTGTTTTTT	CASSQDYRYTGELFF
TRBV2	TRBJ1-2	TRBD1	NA	TGTGCCAGCAGTGGACAGGGGGCCGGCGGCTACACCTTC	CASSGQGAGGYTF
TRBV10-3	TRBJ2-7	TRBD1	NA	TGTGCCATCAGTACGGACAGGGTTGGCGAGCAGTACTTC	CAISTDRVGEQYF
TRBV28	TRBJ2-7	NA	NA	TGTGCCAGCAGTTTACAGACGACACGGGAGCAGTACTTC	CASSLQTTREQYF
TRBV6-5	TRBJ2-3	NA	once	TGTGCCAGCAGCTCCTGGACTAGCACAGATACGCAGTATTTT	CASSSWTSTDTQYF
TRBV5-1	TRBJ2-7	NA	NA	TGCGCCAGCAGCTCCCCATCCTACGAGCAGTACTTC	CASSSPSYEQYF
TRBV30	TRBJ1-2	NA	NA	TGTGCCTGGAGTGTACTTCGGCTAGGCTACACCTTC	CAWSVLRLGYTF
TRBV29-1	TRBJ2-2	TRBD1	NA	TGCAGCGCGGGACAGGGCTACACCGGGGAGCTGTTTTTT	CSAGQGYTGELFF
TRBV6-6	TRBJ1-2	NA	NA	TGTGCCAGCAGCCGACAGGAAAACTATGGCTACACCTTC	CASSRQENYGYTF
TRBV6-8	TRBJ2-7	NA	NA	TGTGCCAGCAGTTACAAGGGCTTCGGGGGTGTCTCCTCCTACGAGCAGTACTTC	CASSYKGFGGVSSYEQYF
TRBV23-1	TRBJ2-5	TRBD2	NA	TGCGCCAGCAGTCGCGCGGCCCGACTAGCGGGAGGTTACCAAGAGACCCAGTACTTC	CASSRAARLAGGYQETQYF
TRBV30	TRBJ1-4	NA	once	TGTGCCTGGGGATCACGTGAAAAACTGTTTTTT	CAWGSREKLFF
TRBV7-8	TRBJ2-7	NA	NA	TGTGCCAGCAGCCTACAAAACGAGCAGTACTTC	CASSLQNEQYF
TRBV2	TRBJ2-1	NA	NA	TGTGCCAGCAGGTTCGGTTCCGGGCCCAATGAGCAGTTCTTC	CASRFGSGPNEQFF
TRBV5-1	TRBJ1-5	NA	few	TGCGCCAGCAGTCAGGGTGGCAATCAGCCCCAGCATTTT	CASSQGGNQPQHF
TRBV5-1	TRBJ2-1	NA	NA	TGCGCCAGCAGCCTGGACAGCTTAACCTACAATGAGCAGTTCTTC	CASSLDSLTYNEQFF
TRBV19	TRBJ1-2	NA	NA	TGTGCCAGTAGTATAGGGACGGAAAACTATGGCTACACCTTC	CASSIGTENYGYTF
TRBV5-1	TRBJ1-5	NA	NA	TGCGCCAGCAGGGCGGGAGGGTCGGACAATCAGCCCCAGCATTTT	CASRAGGSDNQPQHF
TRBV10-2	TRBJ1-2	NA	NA	TGCGCCAGCAGAGCAGGGATAAGCTATGGCTACACCTTC	CASRAGISYGYTF
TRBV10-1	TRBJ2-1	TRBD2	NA	TGCGCCAGCAGTGAACTAGCGGGCCCTAATGAGCAGTTCTTC	CASSELAGPNEQFF
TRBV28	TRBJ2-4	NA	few	TGTGCCAGCAGTTCCCCGGTGCTAGCCAAAAACATTCAGTACTTC	CASSSPVLAKNIQYF
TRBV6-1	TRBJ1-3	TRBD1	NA	TGTGCCAGCAGTGACCCGGGACAGGGAGGAAACACCATATATTTT	CASSDPGQGGNTIYF
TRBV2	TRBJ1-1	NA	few	TGTGCCAGCAGTACCGGGCTCTGGACTGAAGCTTTCTTT	CASSTGLWTEAFF
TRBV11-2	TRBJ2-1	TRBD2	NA	TGTGCCAGCAGCTCGACTAGCGGGGGGATCTCCTACAATGAGCAGTTCTTC	CASSSTSGGISYNEQFF